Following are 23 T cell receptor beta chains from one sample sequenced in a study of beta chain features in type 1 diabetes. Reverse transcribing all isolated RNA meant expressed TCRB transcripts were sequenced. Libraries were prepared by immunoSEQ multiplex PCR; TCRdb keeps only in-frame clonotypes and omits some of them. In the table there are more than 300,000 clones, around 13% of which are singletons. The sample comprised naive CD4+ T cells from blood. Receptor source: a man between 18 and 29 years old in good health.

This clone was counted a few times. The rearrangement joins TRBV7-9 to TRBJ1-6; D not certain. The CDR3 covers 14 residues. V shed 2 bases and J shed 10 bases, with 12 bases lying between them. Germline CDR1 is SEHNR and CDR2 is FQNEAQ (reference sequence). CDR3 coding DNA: TGTGCCAGCAGCTTAAGTTCGGGGAACTCACCCCTCCACTTT. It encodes CASSLSSGNSPLHF.

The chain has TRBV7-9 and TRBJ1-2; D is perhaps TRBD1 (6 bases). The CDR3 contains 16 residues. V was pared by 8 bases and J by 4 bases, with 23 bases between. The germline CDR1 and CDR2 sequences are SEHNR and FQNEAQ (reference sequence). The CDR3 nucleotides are TGTGCCAGCGAGGCGGGGGGCCCTATTGGGGGCTATGGCTACACCTTC. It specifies CASEAGGPIGGYGYTF.

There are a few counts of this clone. CDR3 loop: CASRDSGYNNQPQHF. The CDR3 DNA follows: TGTGCCAGCAGGGACAGTGGGTATAACAATCAGCCCCAGCATTTT. J is TRBJ1-5 and V is TRBV27; D is perhaps TRBD1 (6 bases). CDR1 is MNHEY and CDR2 is SMNVEV in the germline V gene (reference sequence). The V end lost 6 bases, the J end lost 3 bases, and 15 bases lay between the germline ends. CDR3 length: 15 amino acids.

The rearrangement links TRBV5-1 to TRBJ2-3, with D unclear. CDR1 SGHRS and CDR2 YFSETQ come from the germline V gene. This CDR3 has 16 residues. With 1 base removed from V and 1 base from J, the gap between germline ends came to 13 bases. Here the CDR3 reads CASSLSNSPGTDTQYF. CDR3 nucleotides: TGCGCCAGCAGCTTGAGTAACAGTCCCGGCACAGATACGCAGTATTTT.

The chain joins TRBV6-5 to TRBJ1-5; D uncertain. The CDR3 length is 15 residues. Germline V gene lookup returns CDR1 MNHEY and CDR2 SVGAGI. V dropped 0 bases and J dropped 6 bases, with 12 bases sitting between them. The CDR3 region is CASSYSRVSGQPQHF. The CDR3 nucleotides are TGTGCCAGCAGTTACTCGAGGGTCTCGGGTCAGCCCCAGCATTTT.

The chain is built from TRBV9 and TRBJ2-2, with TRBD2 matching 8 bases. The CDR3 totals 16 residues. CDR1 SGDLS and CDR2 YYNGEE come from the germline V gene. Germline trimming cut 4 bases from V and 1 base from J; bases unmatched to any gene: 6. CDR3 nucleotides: TGTGCCAGCAGCACGCGACTAGCGTTGAACACCGGGGAGCTGTTTTTT. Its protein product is CASSTRLALNTGELFF.

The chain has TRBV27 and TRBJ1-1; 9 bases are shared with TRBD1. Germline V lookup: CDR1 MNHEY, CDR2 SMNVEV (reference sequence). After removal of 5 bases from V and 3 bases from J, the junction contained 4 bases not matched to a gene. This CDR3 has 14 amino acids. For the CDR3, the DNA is TGTGCCAGCAGTCCGTGGACAGGGGACACTGAAGCTTTCTTT. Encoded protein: CASSPWTGDTEAFF.

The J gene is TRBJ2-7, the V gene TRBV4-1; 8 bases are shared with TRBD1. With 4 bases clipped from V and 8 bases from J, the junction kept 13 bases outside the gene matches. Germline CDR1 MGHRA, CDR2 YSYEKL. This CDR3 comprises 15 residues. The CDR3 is CASSPIGTGHEQQYF. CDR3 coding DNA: TGCGCCAGCAGCCCAATTGGGACAGGCCACGAACAGCAGTACTTC.

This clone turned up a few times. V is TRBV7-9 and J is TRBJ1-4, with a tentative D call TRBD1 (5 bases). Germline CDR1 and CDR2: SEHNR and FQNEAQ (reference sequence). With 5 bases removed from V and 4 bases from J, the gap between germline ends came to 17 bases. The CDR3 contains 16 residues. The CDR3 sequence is CASSRPPAGYNEKLFF. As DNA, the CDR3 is TGTGCCAGCAGCCGACCCCCCGCAGGGTATAATGAAAAACTGTTTTTT. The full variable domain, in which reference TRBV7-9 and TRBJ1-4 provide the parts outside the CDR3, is DTGVSQNPRHKITKRGQNVTFRCDPISEHNRLYWYRQTLGQGPEFLTYFQNEAQLEKSRLLSDRFSAERPKGSFSTLEIQRTEQGDSAMYLCASSRPPAGYNEKLFFGSGTQLSVL.

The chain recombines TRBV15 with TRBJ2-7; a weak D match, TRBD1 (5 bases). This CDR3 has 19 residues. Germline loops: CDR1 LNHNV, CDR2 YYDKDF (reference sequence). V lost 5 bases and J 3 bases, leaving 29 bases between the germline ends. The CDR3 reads CATSARWQGEPSRIYEQYF. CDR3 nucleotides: TGTGCCACCAGCGCGAGATGGCAGGGCGAACCTTCTAGGATCTACGAGCAGTACTTC.

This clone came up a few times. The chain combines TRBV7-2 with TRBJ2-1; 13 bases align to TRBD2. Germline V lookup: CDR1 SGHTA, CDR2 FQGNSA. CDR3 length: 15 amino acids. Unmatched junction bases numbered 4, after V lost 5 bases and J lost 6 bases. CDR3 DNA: TGTGCCAGCAGCCCCAGGACTAGCGGGGGCAATGAGCAGTTCTTC. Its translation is CASSPRTSGGNEQFF.

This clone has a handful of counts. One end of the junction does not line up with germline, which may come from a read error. Written as DNA, the CDR3 is TGTGCCAGCAGCTGGAACCGGGACAGGGCCTTGATCTTC. It specifies CASSWNRDRALIF. The genes are TRBV7-9 and TRBJ1-2, with 9 bases that match TRBD1. Germline V gene sequence: CDR1 SEHNR, CDR2 FQNEAQ (reference sequence). CDR3 length: 13 residues.

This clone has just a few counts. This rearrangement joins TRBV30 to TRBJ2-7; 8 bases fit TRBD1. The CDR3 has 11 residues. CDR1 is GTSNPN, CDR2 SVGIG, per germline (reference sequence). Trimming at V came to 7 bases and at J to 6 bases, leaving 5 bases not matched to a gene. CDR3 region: CASGTGLEQYF. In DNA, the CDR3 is TGTGCCTCTGGGACAGGACTCGAGCAGTACTTC.

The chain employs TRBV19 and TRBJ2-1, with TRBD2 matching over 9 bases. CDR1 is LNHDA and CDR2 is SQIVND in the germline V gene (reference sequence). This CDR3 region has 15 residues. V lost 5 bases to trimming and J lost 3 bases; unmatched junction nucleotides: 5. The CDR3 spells CASSDSGGVYNEQFF. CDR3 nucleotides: TGTGCCAGTAGTGATAGCGGGGGCGTCTACAATGAGCAGTTCTTC.

The CDR3 bases are TGTGCCAGCAGCCTCATGGGGGGGGCGCTTAGTAATTCACCCCTCCACTTT. Translating it yields CASSLMGGALSNSPLHF. The chain recombines TRBV7-9 with TRBJ1-6; D perhaps matches TRBD1 (6 bases). CDR1 SEHNR and CDR2 FQNEAQ come from the germline V gene (reference sequence). CDR3 length: 17 residues. Trimming removed 5 bases at V and 6 bases at J, with 20 bases between.

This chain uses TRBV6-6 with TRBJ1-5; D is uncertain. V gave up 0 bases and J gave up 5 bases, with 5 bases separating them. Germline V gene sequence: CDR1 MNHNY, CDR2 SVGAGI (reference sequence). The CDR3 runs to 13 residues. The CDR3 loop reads CASSYSQDQPQHF. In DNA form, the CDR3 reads TGTGCCAGCAGTTACTCACAAGATCAGCCCCAGCATTTT.

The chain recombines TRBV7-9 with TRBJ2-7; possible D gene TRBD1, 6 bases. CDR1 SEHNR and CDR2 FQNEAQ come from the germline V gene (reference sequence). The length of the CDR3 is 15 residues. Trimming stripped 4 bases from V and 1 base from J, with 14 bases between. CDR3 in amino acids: CASSSSLGTSYEQYF. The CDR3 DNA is TGTGCCAGCAGCTCATCTCTGGGGACATCCTACGAGCAGTACTTC.

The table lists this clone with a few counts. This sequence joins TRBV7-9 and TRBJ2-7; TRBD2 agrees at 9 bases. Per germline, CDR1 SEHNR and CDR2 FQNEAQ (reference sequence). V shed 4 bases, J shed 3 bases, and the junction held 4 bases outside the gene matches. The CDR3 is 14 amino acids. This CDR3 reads CASSYLREGYEQYF. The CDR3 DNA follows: TGTGCCAGCAGCTATTTGCGGGAGGGCTACGAGCAGTACTTC.

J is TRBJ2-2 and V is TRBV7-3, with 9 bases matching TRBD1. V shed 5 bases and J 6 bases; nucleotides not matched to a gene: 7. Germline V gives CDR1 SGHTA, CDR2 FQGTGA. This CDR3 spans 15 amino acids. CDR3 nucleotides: TGTGCCAGCAGCCCCCGGACAGGGGTCGCCGGGGAGCTGTTTTTT. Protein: CASSPRTGVAGELFF.

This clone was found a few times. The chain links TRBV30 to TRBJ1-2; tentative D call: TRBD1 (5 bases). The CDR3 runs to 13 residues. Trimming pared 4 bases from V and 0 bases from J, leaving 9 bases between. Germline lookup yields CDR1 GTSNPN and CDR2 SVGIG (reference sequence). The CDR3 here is CAWTRGPNYGYTF. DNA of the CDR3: TGTGCCTGGACTAGGGGTCCTAACTATGGCTACACCTTC.

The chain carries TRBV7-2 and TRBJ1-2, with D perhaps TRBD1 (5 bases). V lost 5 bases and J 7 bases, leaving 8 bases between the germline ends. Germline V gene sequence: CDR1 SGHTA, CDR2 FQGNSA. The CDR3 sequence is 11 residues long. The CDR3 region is CASSLRAGYTF. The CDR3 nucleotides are TGTGCCAGCAGCCTCAGGGCTGGCTACACCTTC.

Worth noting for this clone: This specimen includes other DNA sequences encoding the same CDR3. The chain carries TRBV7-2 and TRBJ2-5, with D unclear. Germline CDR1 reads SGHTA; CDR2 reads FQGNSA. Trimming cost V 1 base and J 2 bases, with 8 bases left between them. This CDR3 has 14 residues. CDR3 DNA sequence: TGTGCCAGCAGCTTAGGGTTGCAGCAAGAGACCCAGTACTTC. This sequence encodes CASSLGLQQETQYF.

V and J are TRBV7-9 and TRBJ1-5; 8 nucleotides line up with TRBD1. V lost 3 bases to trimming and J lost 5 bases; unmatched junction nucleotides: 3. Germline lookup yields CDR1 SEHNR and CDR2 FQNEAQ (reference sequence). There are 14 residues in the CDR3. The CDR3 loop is CASSFGQGDQPQHF. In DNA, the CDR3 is TGTGCCAGCAGCTTTGGACAGGGTGATCAGCCCCAGCATTTT.